This entry features one TCR beta chain sequence. Its antigen is currently unknown. Germline V gene lookup returns CDR1 LGHDT and CDR2 YNNKEL (reference sequence). The CDR3 length is 13 residues. V lost 0 bases to trimming and J lost 7 bases, with 9 bases between them. The graft donor-derived T-allo10 cells reportedly recognize host alloantigens, are anergic, and suppress alloantigen-specifically. TCRdb fed the reads into MiXCR, producing one record per CDR3 protein. The sample consists of tens of thousands of distinct CDR3 sequences, roughly 72% of them appearing once. The data belong to a study of type 1 regulatory T cells. As for the study in general: T-allo10 is an in vitro-generated, Tr1-enriched CD4 T cell product specific for alloantigen.

The V and J genes are TRBV3-1 and TRBJ1-2; TRBD1 might be the D (6 bases). This clonotype originated in a human donor in good health. Source material: cultured T cells, either the whole culture or a sorted T cell fraction (not recorded which). Subset indicated: Tr1-enriched cell product generated in vitro against host alloantigens. In nucleotides, the CDR3 is TGTGCCAGCAGCCAAGAAGGACAGCGTGGCTACACCTTC. This translates into CASSQEGQRGYTF.